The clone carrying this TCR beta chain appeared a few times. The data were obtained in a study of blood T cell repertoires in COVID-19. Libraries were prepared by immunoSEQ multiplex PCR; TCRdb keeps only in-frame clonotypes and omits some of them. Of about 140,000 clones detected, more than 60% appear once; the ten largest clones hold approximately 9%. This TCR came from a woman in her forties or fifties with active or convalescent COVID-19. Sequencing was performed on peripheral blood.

The CDR3 DNA reads TGTGCCAGCAGCCTCTTGGGCCCTAACCTACCTAATTCACCCCTCCACTTT. Amino acid sequence: CASSLLGPNLPNSPLHF. The chain couples TRBV27 to TRBJ1-6; D is uncertain. Trimming removed 6 bases from V and 6 bases from J, with 21 bases in between. Per the germline V gene, CDR1 is MNHEY and CDR2 is SMNVEV (reference sequence). The length of the CDR3 is 17 residues.